The subject of this entry is one T cell receptor beta chain. What it recognizes is unknown. RNA extraction and reverse transcription yielded cDNA as sequencing template. Sequencing was performed with immunoSEQ multiplex PCR; in TCRdb, only in-frame clones are kept and a portion is missing. Seen here are 98,000 or so clones, approximately 60% observed once, and the top ten hold about 16%. Trimming at V came to 0 bases and at J to 5 bases, leaving 3 bases not matched to a gene. From germline, CDR1 is MNHEY and CDR2 SVGAGI. The CDR3 covers 14 residues. Treatment here: oral pan-JAK inhibitor, 5-10 mg twice daily. The data derive from a study of CD8+ T cells in alopecia areata. General study points: Scalp clonality dropped significantly under tofacitinib, as did expanded CD8+ top-100 clones. One nonresponder makes the tie between baseline CD8+ expansion and response uncertain.

Sequencing used CD8+ T cells sorted from blood, obtained at week 4, from a patient treated with tofacitinib. The rearrangement uses TRBV6-5 and TRBJ2-7, with 8 nucleotides matching TRBD2. This clonotype was sampled from a human donor with alopecia areata. The CDR3 region has the DNA TGTGCCAGCAGTTACTCGGCGGGAGGCAACGAGCAGTACTTC. It yields the protein CASSYSAGGNEQYF.